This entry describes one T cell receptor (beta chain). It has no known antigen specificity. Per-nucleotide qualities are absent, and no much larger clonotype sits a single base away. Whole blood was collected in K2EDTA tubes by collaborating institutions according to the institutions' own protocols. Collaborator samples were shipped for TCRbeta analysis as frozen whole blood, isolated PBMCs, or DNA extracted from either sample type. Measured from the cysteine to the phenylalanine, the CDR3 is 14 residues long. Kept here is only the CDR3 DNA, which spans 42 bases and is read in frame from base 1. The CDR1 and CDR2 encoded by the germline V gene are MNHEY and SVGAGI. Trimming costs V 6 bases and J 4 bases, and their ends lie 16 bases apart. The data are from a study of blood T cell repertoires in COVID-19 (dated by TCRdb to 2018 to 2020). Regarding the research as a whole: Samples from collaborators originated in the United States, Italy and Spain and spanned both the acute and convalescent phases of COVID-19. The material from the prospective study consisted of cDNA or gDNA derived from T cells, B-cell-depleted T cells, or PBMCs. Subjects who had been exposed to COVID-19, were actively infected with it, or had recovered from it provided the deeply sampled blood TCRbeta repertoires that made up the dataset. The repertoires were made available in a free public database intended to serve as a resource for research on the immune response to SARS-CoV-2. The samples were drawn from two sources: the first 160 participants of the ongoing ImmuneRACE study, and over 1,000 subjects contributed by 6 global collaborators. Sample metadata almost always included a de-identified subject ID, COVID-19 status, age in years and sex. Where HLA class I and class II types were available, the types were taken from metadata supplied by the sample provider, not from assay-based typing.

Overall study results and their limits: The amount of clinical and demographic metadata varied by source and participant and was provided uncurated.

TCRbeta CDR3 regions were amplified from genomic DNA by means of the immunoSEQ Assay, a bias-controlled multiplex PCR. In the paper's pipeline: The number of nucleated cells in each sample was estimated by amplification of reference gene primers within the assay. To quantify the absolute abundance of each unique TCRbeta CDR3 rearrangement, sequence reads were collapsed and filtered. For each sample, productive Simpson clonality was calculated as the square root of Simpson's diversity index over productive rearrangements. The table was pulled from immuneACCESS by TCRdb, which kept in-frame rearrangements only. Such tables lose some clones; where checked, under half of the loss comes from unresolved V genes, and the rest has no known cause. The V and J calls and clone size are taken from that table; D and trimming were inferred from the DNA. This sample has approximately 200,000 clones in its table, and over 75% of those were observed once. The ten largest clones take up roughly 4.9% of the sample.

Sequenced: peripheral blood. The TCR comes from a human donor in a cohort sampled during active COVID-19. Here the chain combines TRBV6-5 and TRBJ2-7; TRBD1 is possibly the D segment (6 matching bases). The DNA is TGTGCCAGCAGATATTACAGGGAGTCATACGAGCAGTACTTC. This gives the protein CASRYYRESYEQYF.